The 22 T cell receptor beta chains in this list originate from one sample, sequenced in a study of a mutant IDH1 vaccine in newly diagnosed glioma. Specified time point: baseline, week 1 (first vaccination visit). The treatment here: pre-vaccination baseline after standard-of-care therapy. Generated by immunoSEQ multiplex PCR, the TCRdb table keeps only in-frame clones and is missing some. The profile shows approximately 100,000 clones, over 85% of them singletons. The sample here was PBMCs, taken from a glioma patient treated with radiotherapy, temozolomide or both. The receptors derive from a woman aged 50 to 65 with glioma.

V usage is TRBV7-3 and J usage is TRBJ2-1; 8 bases fit TRBD2. CDR3 size: 16 residues. The V and J ends lost 6 bases and 0 bases, in that order; junction bases with no gene match: 7. Germline values: CDR1 SGHTA, CDR2 FQGTGA. The CDR3 DNA reads TGTGCCAGCAGTATTAGCGGGGCGAGCTCCTACAATGAGCAGTTCTTC. Its protein is CASSISGASSYNEQFF.

The count of this clone is one. CDR3 in DNA: TGTGCCAGCAGAGCCGGGACAGGGCTCACCTACGAGCAGTACTTC. This encodes CASRAGTGLTYEQYF. The chain is built from TRBV6-1 and TRBJ2-7; 9 nucleotides line up with TRBD1. From germline, CDR1 is MNHNS and CDR2 SASEGT. The CDR3 is 15 amino acids. V lost 6 bases and J lost 2; bases outside the gene matches: 8.

The chain employs TRBV19 and TRBJ2-4; maybe TRBD2 (6 bases). V lost 1 base, J lost 0 bases, and 10 bases lay in between. The CDR3 covers 16 residues. Germline CDR1 is LNHDA and CDR2 is SQIVND (reference sequence). Here the CDR3 DNA reads TGTGCCAGTAGTATAGCAGGGACTCTAGCCAAAAACATTCAGTACTTC. Residues: CASSIAGTLAKNIQYF.

The V gene is TRBV27, the J gene TRBJ2-5, with 7 positions matching TRBD2. CDR1 is MNHEY and CDR2 is SMNVEV in the germline V gene (reference sequence). The J segment lost 5 bases and the V segment lost 3 bases, leaving 6 bases of the junction unmatched. CDR3 length equals 14 residues. CDR3 nucleotides: TGTGCCAGCAGTTTTTGGGGGGGTGGGGAGACCCAGTACTTC. It codes for CASSFWGGGETQYF.

The CDR3 DNA reads TGTGCCAGCAGCCAAGTTACTAGCGGGGACAATGAGCAGTTCTTC. It yields the protein CASSQVTSGDNEQFF. This chain joins TRBV4-2 and TRBJ2-1; 10 nucleotides agree with TRBD2. CDR1 LGHNA and CDR2 YNFKEQ come from the germline V gene. V lost 1 base to trimming and J lost 5 bases; unmatched junction nucleotides: 2. This CDR3 has 15 residues.

V and J are TRBV18 and TRBJ2-1; perhaps TRBD2 as D (6 bases). Trimming removed 6 bases at V and 6 bases at J, with 24 bases between. The CDR3 runs 17 residues. CDR1 is KGHSH and CDR2 is LQKENI in the germline V gene. CDR3 amino acids: CASSPLGGAGNSNEQFF. CDR3 DNA: TGTGCCAGCTCCCCCCTCGGGGGAGCCGGGAATTCCAATGAGCAGTTCTTC.

The chain couples TRBV19 to TRBJ2-1; perhaps TRBD1 as D (5 bases). The CDR3 runs to 14 residues. The V end lost 4 bases, the J end lost 3 bases, and 10 bases lay between the germline ends. Germline loops: CDR1 LNHDA, CDR2 SQIVND (reference sequence). In DNA form, the CDR3 reads TGTGCCAGTAGTACCCGGACATACTACAATGAGCAGTTCTTC. As protein: CASSTRTYYNEQFF.

This clone was picked up one time. V gene TRBV5-6 combines with J gene TRBJ2-7; D is tentatively TRBD1 or TRBD2 (5 bases each). The CDR3 extends over 14 amino acids. V lost 8 bases and J 0 bases, leaving 15 bases between the germline ends. The V gene's germline CDR1 is SGHDT and CDR2 YYEEEE. The CDR3 loop is CASTSGTYSYEQYF. The CDR3 nucleotides are TGTGCCAGTACCTCAGGGACCTACTCCTACGAGCAGTACTTC.

V is TRBV11-2 and J is TRBJ2-5; the D call may be TRBD1 or TRBD2 (6 bases each). CDR1 and CDR2 from the germline V gene are SGHAT and FQNNGV. This CDR3 has 14 residues. The V gene lost 6 bases and the J gene lost 5 bases, with 16 bases spanning the gap. The chain's CDR3 is CASSLGGGWETQYF. The DNA for the CDR3 is TGTGCCAGCAGTCTAGGAGGGGGTTGGGAGACCCAGTACTTC.

V and J are TRBV28 and TRBJ2-7; 7 bases are a match to TRBD1. This CDR3 region has 16 residues. Germline assignment: CDR1 MDHEN and CDR2 SYDVKM. V trimming: 5 bases; J trimming: 0 bases; junction bases outside the gene matches: 10. CDR3: CASSPLIRDSSYEQYF. CDR3 nucleotides: TGTGCCAGCAGTCCCCTGATCCGGGACAGCTCCTACGAGCAGTACTTC. Full variable domain (rest looked up from reference TRBV28 and TRBJ2-7): DVKVTQSSRYLVKRTGEKVFLECVQDMDHENMFWYRQDPGLGLRLIYFSYDVKMKEKGDIPEGYSVSREKKERFSLILESASTNQTSMYLCASSPLIRDSSYEQYFGPGTRLTVT.

The CDR3 sequence: CASSQDPGGSSYNEQFF. CDR3 bases: TGTGCCAGCAGCCAAGACCCGGGAGGGAGCTCCTACAATGAGCAGTTCTTC. The chain recombines TRBV4-2 with TRBJ2-1, with 8 nucleotides matching TRBD2. There are 17 residues in the CDR3. Germline V gene data show CDR1 as LGHNA and CDR2 as YNFKEQ. V lost 0 bases and J lost 0; bases outside the gene matches: 4.

The V gene is TRBV7-8, the J gene TRBJ2-7, with TRBD2 as a possible D gene (5 bases). Germline assignment: CDR1 SGHVS and CDR2 FQNEAQ. CDR3 length: 17 amino acids. Trimming shortened V by 1 base and J by 2 bases, and 18 bases separated the two germline ends. CDR3 protein: CASSLEELAGSPYEQYF. The CDR3 DNA reads as TGTGCCAGCAGCTTAGAGGAGTTGGCGGGTTCTCCCTACGAGCAGTACTTC.

This clone appeared a single time. The V gene is TRBV4-1, the J gene TRBJ2-7, with D unclear. Germline V gene sequence: CDR1 MGHRA, CDR2 YSYEKL. V lost 2 bases and J lost 4, with 3 bases in between. There are 11 residues in the CDR3. The CDR3 reads CASSQNYEQYF. CDR3 DNA: TGCGCCAGCAGCCAAAATTACGAGCAGTACTTC.

The chain has TRBV29-1 and TRBJ2-3; D may be TRBD1 or TRBD2 (5 bases each). The CDR3 runs to 15 residues. V dropped 6 bases and J dropped 0 bases, with 16 bases sitting between them. Germline CDR1 reads SQVTM; CDR2 reads ANQGSEA. CDR3 amino acids: CSVALGTTSTDTQYF. CDR3 DNA sequence: TGCAGCGTCGCACTCGGGACCACTAGCACAGATACGCAGTATTTT.

The rearrangement joins TRBV30 to TRBJ2-7, with 9 bases lining up with TRBD1. V was pared by 8 bases and J by 3 bases, with 5 bases of the junction left unmatched. Per germline, CDR1 GTSNPN and CDR2 SVGIG (reference sequence). CDR3 length equals 12 residues. The CDR3 nucleotides read TGTGCCCATGGACAGGGGAGCTACGAGCAGTACTTC. Encoded protein: CAHGQGSYEQYF.

The chain has TRBV7-9 and TRBJ2-3, with TRBD2 identical over 8 bases. V was clipped by 2 bases and J by 6 bases; unmatched bases: 4. CDR3 size: 14 residues. CDR1 is SEHNR and CDR2 is FQNEAQ in the germline V gene (reference sequence). CDR3 bases: TGTGCCAGCAGCTTAAGCGGGGGCTGGGATACGCAGTATTTT. As protein: CASSLSGGWDTQYF.

The CDR3 loop reads CAWSVWGYEQYF. The CDR3 DNA sequence: TGTGCCTGGAGTGTTTGGGGGTACGAGCAGTACTTC. The chain is built from TRBV30 and TRBJ2-7; D is perhaps TRBD1 or TRBD2 (5 bases each). The germline gives CDR1 GTSNPN, CDR2 SVGIG (reference sequence). The CDR3 runs to 12 residues. Trimming removed 0 bases from V and 4 bases from J, with 7 bases in between.

The chain couples TRBV11-1 to TRBJ2-3, with TRBD1 as a possible D gene (5 bases). From germline, CDR1 is SGHAT and CDR2 FQDESV (reference sequence). V was pared by 3 bases and J by 0 bases, with 16 bases between. This CDR3 has 17 amino acids. The CDR3 here is CASSFLSGITSTDTQYF. DNA of the CDR3: TGTGCCAGCAGCTTCCTCTCAGGGATTACTAGCACAGATACGCAGTATTTT.

This chain uses TRBV7-3 with TRBJ2-5, with D possibly TRBD2 on 6 matching bases. The germline V gene has CDR1 SGHTA and CDR2 FQGTGA. There are 14 residues in the CDR3. Between the trimmed V and J ends, which lost 5 bases and 5 bases, there was a span of 15 bases. The CDR3 DNA reads TGTGCCAGCAGCCCTCGGGCTAGCGTGGAGACCCAGTACTTC. Its translation is CASSPRASVETQYF.

This chain links TRBV28 with TRBJ2-7; 7 bases are a match to TRBD2. V trimming: 8 bases; J trimming: 1 base; junction bases outside the gene matches: 11. CDR3 length: 15 residues. Germline loops: CDR1 MDHEN, CDR2 SYDVKM. CDR3 sequence: CASFGRASGSYEQYF. Here the CDR3 DNA reads TGTGCCAGCTTCGGGCGGGCTAGCGGATCCTACGAGCAGTACTTC.

The J gene is TRBJ1-5, the V gene TRBV5-5; D ambiguous. The CDR3 has 14 amino acids. Trimming left V 0 bases short and J 4 bases short, with 8 bases between. From germline, CDR1 is SGHKS and CDR2 YYEKEE (reference sequence). The CDR3 reads CASSLGGLNQPQHF. CDR3 coding DNA: TGTGCCAGCAGCTTGGGAGGGCTAAATCAGCCCCAGCATTTT.

This clone has just one count. The chain uses TRBV29-1 and TRBJ2-7; 8 positions match TRBD1. Germline-derived CDR1 and CDR2 are SQVTM and ANQGSEA. Losses at the gene ends were 7 bases for V and 5 bases for J; bases not matched to a gene: 10. This CDR3 is built from 13 residues. The DNA of the CDR3 is TGCAGCGCGAAAAGGACAGGGAGCCACGAGCAGTACTTC. Translating it yields CSAKRTGSHEQYF.